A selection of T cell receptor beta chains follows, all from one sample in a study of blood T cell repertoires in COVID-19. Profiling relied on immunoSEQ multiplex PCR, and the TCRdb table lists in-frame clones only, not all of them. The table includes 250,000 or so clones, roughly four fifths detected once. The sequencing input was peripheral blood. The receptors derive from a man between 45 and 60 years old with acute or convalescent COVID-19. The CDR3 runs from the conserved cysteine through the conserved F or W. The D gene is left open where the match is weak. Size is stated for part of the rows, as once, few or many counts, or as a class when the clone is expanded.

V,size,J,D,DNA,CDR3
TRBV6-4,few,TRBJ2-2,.,TGTGCCAGCAGTCAATTCGGCGGGGAGCTGTTTTTT,CASSQFGGELFF
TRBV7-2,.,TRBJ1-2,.,TGTGCCAGCAGCTCCAGCATCGCCGGAGTTGTTGGCTACACCTTC,CASSSSIAGVVGYTF
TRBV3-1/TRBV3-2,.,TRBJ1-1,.,TGTGCCAGCAGCCAAGTAGGGGGCACTGAAGCTTTCTTT,CASSQVGGTEAFF
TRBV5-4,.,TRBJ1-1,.,TGTGCCAGCAGCCCGGCAGGGAAGGTGATGAACACTGAAGCTTTCTTT,CASSPAGKVMNTEAFF
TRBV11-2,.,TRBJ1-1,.,TGTGCCAGCAGTAGTTCTCGAGTTTCAGAAGCTTTCTTT,CASSSSRVSEAFF
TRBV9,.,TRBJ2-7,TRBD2,TGTGCCAGCAGCGTAGTTGGAGGGACTAGTTCCGTCGAGCAGTACTTC,CASSVVGGTSSVEQYF
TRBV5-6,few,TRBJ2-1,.,TGTGCCAGCAGCTTCCGAGACAGGGACTCAAATGAGCAGTTCTTC,CASSFRDRDSNEQFF
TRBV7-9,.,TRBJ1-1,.,TGTGCCAGCAAACCTTGGGGGGGGAGAGCTTTCTTT,CASKPWGGRAFF
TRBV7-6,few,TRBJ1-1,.,TGTGCCAGCAGCAAGACCAGGGTCAGCATGAACACTGAAGCTTTCTTT,CASSKTRVSMNTEAFF
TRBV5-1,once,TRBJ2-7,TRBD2,TGCGCCAGCAGCGAAGTACTAGCGTCGCAGAGGACCGCCACCTACGAGCAGTACTTC,CASSEVLASQRTATYEQYF
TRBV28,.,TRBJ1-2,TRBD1,TGTGCCAGCAGTTTACAGGGGGGTACGGGCTATGGCTACACCTTC,CASSLQGGTGYGYTF
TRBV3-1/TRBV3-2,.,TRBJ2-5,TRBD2,TGTGCCAGCAGCCAAAAGGCCCGGCGGGGGGCTAGCGGGATGCGAGAGACCCAGTACTTC,CASSQKARRGASGMRETQYF
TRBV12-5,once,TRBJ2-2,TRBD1,TGTGCTAGTGGTTTGGTCAGAACGGGACAGGGCGGCACCGGGGAGCTGTTTTTT,CASGLVRTGQGGTGELFF
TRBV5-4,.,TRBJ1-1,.,TGTGCCAGCAGCCGGGAGAGGGGAGGCACTGAAGCTTTCTTT,CASSRERGGTEAFF
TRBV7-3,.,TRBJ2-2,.,TGTGCCAGCAGCTTAAGACAGACCGGGGAGCTGTTTTTT,CASSLRQTGELFF
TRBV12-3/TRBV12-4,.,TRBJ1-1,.,TGTGCCAGCAGTTTTTCGGAGACTGAAGCTTTCTTT,CASSFSETEAFF
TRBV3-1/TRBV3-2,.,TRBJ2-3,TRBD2,TGTGCCAGCAGCCAAGTGGGGAGCGGGGTTATCTTCACAGATACGCAGTATTTT,CASSQVGSGVIFTDTQYF